This T cell receptor beta chain was captured in a study of blood T cell repertoires in COVID-19. Study-level background: COVID-19 samples collected from the United States, Italy and Spain covered acute and convalescent phases. The analysed material was cDNA or gDNA that came from T cells, B-cell-depleted T cells, or PBMCs.

Per the authors' pipeline: Estimation of nucleated cell counts relied on the amplification of reference gene primers. The method was immunoSEQ multiplex PCR; TCRdb's version includes in-frame clones alone and lacks a portion of them. The V and J calls and clone size come from that table; D and trimming were worked out from the DNA. The data hold fewer than 120,000 clones, with roughly 82% observed a single time. Germline V gene lookup returns CDR1 SEHNR and CDR2 FQNEAQ (reference sequence). This CDR3 has 15 residues. V was pared by 5 bases and J by 1 base, with 3 bases of the junction left unmatched.

The sample consisted of peripheral blood. The chain links TRBV7-9 to TRBJ2-2; 8 positions match TRBD1. The TCR sequence derives from a woman in her sixties or seventies with acute or convalescent COVID-19. CDR3 residues: CASSRDRGNTGELFF. In nucleotides, the CDR3 is TGTGCCAGCAGCCGCGACAGGGGGAACACCGGGGAGCTGTTTTTT.